The TCR beta chain described here comes from a study of CD8 T cells in ankylosing spondylitis. Notes on the study in general: Significant enrichment of disease-linked clones was reportedly seen in matched ankylosing spondylitis synovial fluid. In the blood and synovial fluid of reactive arthritis, some motif variants had been previously reported.

This clonotype was seen at least ten times. As yet, its antigen is unknown. In TCRdb, the 5' RACE reads were re-called with MiXCR into one record per CDR3 protein. The sample holds over 150,000 distinct CDR3 sequences, roughly 18% seen once. The V end lost 4 bases, the J end lost 5 bases, and 10 bases lay between the germline ends. Germline loops: CDR1 SGHRS, CDR2 YFSETQ. The CDR3 loop spans 13 amino acids. The TCR originated in a male donor between 10 and 30 years old with ankylosing spondylitis or in good health (not recorded which). The sequenced sample consisted of blood, either unsorted or a sorted T cell fraction (not recorded which). The chain employs TRBV5-1 and TRBJ2-1; possible D gene TRBD1, 6 bases. CDR3 in amino acids: CASSPDRNNEQFF. The CDR3 DNA reads as TGCGCCAGCAGCCCGGACAGAAACAATGAGCAGTTCTTC. The variable domain in full, with the rest retrieved from reference TRBV5-1 and TRBJ2-1, is KAGVTQTPRYLIKTRGQQVTLSCSPISGHRSVSWYQQTPGQGLQFLFEYFSETQRNKGNFPGRFSGRQFSNSRSEMNVSTLELGDSALYLCASSPDRNNEQFFGPGTRLTVL.